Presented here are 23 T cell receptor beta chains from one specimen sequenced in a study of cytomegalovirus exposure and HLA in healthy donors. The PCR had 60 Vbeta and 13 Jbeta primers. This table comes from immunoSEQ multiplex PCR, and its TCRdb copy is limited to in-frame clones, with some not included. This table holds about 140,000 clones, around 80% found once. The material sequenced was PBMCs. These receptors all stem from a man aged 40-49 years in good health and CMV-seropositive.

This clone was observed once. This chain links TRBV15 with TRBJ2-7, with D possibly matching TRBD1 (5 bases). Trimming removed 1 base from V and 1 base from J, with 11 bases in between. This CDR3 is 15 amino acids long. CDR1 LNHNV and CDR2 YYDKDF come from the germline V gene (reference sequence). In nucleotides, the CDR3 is TGTGCCACCAGCAGAGCAGACAGTGGTTCCTACGAGCAGTACTTC. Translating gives CATSRADSGSYEQYF.

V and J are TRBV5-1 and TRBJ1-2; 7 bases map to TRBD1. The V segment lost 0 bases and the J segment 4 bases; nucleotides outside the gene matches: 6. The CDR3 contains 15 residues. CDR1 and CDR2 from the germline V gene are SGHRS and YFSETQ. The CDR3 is CASSLGDSPAYGYTF. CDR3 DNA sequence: TGCGCCAGCAGCTTGGGGGACAGCCCAGCCTATGGCTACACCTTC.

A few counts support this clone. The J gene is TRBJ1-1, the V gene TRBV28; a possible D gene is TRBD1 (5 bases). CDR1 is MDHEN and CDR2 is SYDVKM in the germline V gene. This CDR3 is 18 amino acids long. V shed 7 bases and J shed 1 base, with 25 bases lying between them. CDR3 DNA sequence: TGTGCCAGCAATACCTCCCCGGGTTTAAGGGGTTGGAACACTGAAGCTTTCTTT. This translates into CASNTSPGLRGWNTEAFF.

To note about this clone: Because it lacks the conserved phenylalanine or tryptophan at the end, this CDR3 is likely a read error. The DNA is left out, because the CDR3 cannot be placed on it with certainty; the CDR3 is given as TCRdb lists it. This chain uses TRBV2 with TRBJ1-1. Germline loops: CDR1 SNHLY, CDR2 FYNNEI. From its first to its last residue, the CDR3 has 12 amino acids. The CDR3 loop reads CASSEARTSKPT.

This chain's CDR3 is CASSQDLRELYEQFF. The CDR3 DNA is TGTGCCAGCAGCCAAGATTTGCGGGAGCTCTATGAGCAGTTCTTC. The chain couples TRBV4-2 to TRBJ2-1; TRBD2 matches 7 bases. This CDR3 comprises 15 residues. V was pared by 0 bases and J by 8 bases, with 7 bases of the junction left unmatched. Germline CDR1 and CDR2: LGHNA and YNFKEQ.

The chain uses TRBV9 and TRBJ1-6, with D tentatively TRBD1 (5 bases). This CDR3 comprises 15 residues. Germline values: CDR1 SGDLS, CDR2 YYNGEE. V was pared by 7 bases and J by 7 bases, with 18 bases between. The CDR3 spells CASSRTFRGNSPLHF. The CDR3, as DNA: TGTGCCAGCTCAAGGACCTTCCGGGGGAATTCACCCCTCCACTTT.

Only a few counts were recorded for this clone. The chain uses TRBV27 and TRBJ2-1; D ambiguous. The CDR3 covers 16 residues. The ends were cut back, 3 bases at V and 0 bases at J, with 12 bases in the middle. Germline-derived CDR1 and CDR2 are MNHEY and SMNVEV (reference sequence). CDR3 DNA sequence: TGTGCCAGCAGTTTTCTTTACTGGAGCTCCTACAATGAGCAGTTCTTC. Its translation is CASSFLYWSSYNEQFF.

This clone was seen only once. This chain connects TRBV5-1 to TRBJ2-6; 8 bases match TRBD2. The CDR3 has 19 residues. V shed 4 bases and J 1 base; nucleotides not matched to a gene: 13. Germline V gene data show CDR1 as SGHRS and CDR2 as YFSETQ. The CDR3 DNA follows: TGCGCCAGCAGCCCCCGACTAGCGAGAGGGCCTTCTGGGGCCAACGTCCTGACTTTC. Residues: CASSPRLARGPSGANVLTF.

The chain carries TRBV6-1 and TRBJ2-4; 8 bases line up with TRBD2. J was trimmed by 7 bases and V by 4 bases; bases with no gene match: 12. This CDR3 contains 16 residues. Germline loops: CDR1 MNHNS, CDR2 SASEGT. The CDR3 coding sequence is TGTGCCAGCAGTGCTCGTTCCGGGAGGGATGGGAACATTCAGTACTTC. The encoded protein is CASSARSGRDGNIQYF.

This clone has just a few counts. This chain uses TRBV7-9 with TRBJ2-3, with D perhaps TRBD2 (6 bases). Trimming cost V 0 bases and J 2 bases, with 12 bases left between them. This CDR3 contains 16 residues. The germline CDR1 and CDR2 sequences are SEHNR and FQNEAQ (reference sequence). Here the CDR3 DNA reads TGTGCCAGCAGCTTAGCCATCGGGAGCCCCACAGATACGCAGTATTTT. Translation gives CASSLAIGSPTDTQYF.

The CDR3 sequence is CAISDSVSYEQYF. CDR3 sequence (DNA): TGTGCCATCAGTGATTCAGTTTCCTACGAGCAGTACTTC. The chain combines TRBV10-3 with TRBJ2-7; no clear D. V lost 3 bases, J lost 1 base, and 7 bases lay in between. Germline V gives CDR1 ENHRY, CDR2 SYGVKD. CDR3 length equals 13 residues.

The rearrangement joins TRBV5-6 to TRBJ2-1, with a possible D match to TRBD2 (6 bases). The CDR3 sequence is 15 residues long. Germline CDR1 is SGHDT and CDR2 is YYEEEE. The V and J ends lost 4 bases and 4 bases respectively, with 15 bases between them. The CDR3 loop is CASSRTGEEYNEQFF. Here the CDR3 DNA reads TGTGCCAGCAGCCGGACGGGAGAGGAATACAATGAGCAGTTCTTC.

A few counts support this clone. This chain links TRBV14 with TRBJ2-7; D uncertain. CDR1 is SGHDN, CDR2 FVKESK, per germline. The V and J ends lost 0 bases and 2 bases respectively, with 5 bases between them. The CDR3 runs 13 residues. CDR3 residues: CASSQDLPYEQYF. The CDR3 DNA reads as TGTGCCAGCAGCCAAGACCTCCCCTACGAGCAGTACTTC.

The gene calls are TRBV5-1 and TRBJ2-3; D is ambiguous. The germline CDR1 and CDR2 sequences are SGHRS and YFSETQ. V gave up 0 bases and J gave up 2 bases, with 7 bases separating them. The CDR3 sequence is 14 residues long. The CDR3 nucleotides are TGCGCCAGCAGCTTGGGCCTGGCCACAGATACGCAGTATTTT. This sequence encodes CASSLGLATDTQYF.

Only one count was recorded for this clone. The CDR3 spells CASIRGPTGSMNTEAFF. CDR3 coding DNA: TGTGCCAGCATCAGAGGCCCGACAGGCTCCATGAACACTGAAGCTTTCTTT. The chain links TRBV7-6 to TRBJ1-1, with a weak D call TRBD1 (6 bases). The length of the CDR3 is 17 residues. The V gene's germline CDR1 is SGHVS and CDR2 FNYEAQ. Trimming took 7 bases from V and 0 from J, leaving 21 bases between them. The complete variable domain, with remaining parts taken from reference TRBV7-6 and TRBJ1-1, reads GAGVSQSPRYKVTKRGQDVALRCDPISGHVSLYWYRQALGQGPEFLTYFNYEAQQDKSGLPNDRFSAERPEGSISTLTIQRTEQRDSAMYRCASIRGPTGSMNTEAFFGQGTRLTVV.

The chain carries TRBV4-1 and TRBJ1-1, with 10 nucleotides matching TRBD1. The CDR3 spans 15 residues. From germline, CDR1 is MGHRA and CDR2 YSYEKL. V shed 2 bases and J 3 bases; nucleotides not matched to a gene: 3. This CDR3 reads CASSQSGTGDTEAFF. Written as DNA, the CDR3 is TGCGCCAGCAGCCAATCCGGGACAGGGGACACTGAAGCTTTCTTT.

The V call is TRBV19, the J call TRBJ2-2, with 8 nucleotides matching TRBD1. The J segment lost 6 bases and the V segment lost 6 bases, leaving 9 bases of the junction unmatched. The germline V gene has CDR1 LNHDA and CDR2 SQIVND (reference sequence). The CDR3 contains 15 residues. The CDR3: CASRQGALQAGELFF. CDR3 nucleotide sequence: TGTGCCAGTAGGCAGGGGGCGTTGCAAGCCGGGGAGCTGTTTTTT.

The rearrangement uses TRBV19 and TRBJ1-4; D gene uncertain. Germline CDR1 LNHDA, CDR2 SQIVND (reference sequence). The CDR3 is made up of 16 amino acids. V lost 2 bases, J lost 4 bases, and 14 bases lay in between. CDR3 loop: CASSITAGRGNEKLFF. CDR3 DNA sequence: TGTGCCAGTAGTATAACGGCAGGACGGGGTAATGAAAAACTGTTTTTT.

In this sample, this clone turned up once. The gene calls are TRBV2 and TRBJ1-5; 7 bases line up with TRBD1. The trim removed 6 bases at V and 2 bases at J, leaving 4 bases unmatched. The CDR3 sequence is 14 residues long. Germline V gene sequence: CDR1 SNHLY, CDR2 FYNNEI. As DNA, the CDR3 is TGTGCCAGCAGCATTCAGGGGGGCAATCAGCCCCAGCATTTT. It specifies CASSIQGGNQPQHF. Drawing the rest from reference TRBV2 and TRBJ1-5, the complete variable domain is EPEVTQTPSHQVTQMGQEVILRCVPISNHLYFYWYRQILGQKVEFLVSFYNNEISEKSEIFDDQFSVERPDGSNFTLKIRSTKLEDSAMYFCASSIQGGNQPQHFGDGTRLSIL.

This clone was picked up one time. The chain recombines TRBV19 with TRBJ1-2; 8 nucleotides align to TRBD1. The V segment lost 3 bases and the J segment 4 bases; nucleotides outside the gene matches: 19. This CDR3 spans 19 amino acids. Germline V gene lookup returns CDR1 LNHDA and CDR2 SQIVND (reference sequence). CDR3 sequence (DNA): TGTGCCAGTAGTATGCTAAGCAAGGGAGACAGGGGATTTTCCTATGGCTACACCTTC. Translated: CASSMLSKGDRGFSYGYTF.

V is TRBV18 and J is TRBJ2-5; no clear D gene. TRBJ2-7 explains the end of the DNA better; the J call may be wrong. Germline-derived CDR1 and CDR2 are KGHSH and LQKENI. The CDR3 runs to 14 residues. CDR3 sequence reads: CASSPLQETYEQYF. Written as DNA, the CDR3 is TGTGCCAGCTCACCACTTCAGGAAACCTACGAGCAGTACTTC.

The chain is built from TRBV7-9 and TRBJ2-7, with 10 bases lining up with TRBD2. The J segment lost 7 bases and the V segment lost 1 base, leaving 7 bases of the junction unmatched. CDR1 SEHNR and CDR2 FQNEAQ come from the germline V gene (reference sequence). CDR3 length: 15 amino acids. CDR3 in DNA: TGTGCCAGCAGCTTAGAAGCGGGAGGGCTGAGGGAGCAGTACTTC. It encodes CASSLEAGGLREQYF.

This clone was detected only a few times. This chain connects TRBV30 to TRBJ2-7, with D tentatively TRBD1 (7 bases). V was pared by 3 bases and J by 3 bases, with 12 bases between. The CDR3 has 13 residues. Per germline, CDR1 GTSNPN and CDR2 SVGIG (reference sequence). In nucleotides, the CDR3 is TGTGCCTGGAGGGCGGGACAGATCTACGAGCAGTACTTC. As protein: CAWRAGQIYEQYF.